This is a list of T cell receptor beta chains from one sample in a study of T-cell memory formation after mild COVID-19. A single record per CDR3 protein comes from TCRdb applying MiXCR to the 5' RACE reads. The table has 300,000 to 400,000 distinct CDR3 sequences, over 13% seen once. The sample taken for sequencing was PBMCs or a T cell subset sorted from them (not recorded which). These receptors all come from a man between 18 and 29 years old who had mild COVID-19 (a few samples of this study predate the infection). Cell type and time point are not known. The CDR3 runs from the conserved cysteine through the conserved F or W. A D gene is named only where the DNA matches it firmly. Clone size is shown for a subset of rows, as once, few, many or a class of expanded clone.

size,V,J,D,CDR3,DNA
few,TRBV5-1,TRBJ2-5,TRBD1,CASSFMTGNTETQYF,TGCGCCAGCAGCTTCATGACAGGGAATACAGAGACCCAGTACTTC
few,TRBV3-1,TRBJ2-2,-,CASSQDWGTGELFF,TGTGCCAGCAGCCAAGATTGGGGCACCGGGGAGCTGTTTTTT
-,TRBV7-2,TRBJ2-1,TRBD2,CASTPLAGSRNEQFF,TGTGCCAGCACCCCTCTAGCGGGGTCAAGGAATGAGCAGTTCTTC
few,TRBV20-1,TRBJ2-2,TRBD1,CSAILSGGGTGELFF,TGCAGTGCTATCCTCTCAGGGGGCGGCACCGGGGAGCTGTTTTTT
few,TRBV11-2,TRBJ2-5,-,CASSLGVTAGEAETQYF,TGTGCCAGCAGCTTAGGAGTTACCGCCGGGGAGGCCGAGACCCAGTACTTC
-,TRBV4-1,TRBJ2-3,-,CASSHRRAQYF,TGCGCCAGCAGCCATCGGCGCGCGCAGTATTTT
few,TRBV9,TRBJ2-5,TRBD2,CASSGYGGAGETQYF,TGTGCCAGCAGCGGCTACGGGGGGGCCGGAGAGACCCAGTACTTC
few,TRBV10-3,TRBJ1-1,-,CAITATEKLGGAFF,TGTGCCATCACTGCGACAGAAAAGCTCGGGGGAGCTTTCTTT
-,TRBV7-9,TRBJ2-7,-,CASSLAGIPYEQYF,TGTGCCAGCAGCTTAGCAGGGATCCCCTACGAGCAGTACTTC
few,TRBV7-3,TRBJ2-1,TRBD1,CASSPRTGNEQFF,TGTGCCAGCAGCCCCCGGACAGGCAATGAGCAGTTCTTC
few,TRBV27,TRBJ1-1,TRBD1,CASSLNSGGTEAFF,TGTGCCAGCAGTCTAAATTCAGGGGGCACTGAAGCTTTCTTT
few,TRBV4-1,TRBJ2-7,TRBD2,CASSPMPGREFPYEQYF,TGCGCCAGCAGCCCGATGCCAGGGCGGGAGTTTCCCTACGAGCAGTACTTC
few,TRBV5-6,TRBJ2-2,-,CASSLGFITGELFF,TGTGCCAGCAGCCTAGGGTTTATCACCGGGGAGCTGTTTTTT
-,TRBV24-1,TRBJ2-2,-,CATSQDNTGELFF,TGTGCCACCAGTCAGGATAACACCGGGGAGCTGTTTTTT
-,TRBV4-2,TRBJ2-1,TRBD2,CASSQGTSGNNEQFF,TGTGCCAGCAGCCAAGGGACTAGCGGCAACAATGAGCAGTTCTTC
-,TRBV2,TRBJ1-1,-,CASSEFGVAEAFF,TGTGCCAGCAGTGAATTTGGGGTTGCTGAAGCTTTCTTT
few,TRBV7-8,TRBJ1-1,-,CASSPPAGATEAFF,TGTGCCAGCAGCCCCCCAGCAGGGGCAACTGAAGCTTTCTTT
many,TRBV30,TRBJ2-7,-,CAWSPQYEQYF,TGTGCCTGGAGTCCACAGTACGAGCAGTACTTC
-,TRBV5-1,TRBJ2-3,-,CASSLVGGPGGNTQYF,TGCGCCAGCAGCTTGGTAGGAGGGCCAGGGGGAAATACGCAGTATTTT
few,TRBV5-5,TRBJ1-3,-,CASSDRDAGNTIYF,TGTGCCAGCAGCGATCGGGACGCTGGAAACACCATATATTTT
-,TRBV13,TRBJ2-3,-,CASSLRDPVSYTQYF,TGTGCCAGCAGCCTCCGGGACCCCGTTTCGTATACGCAGTATTTT
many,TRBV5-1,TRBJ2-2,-,CASSLEVGANTGELFF,TGCGCCAGCAGCTTGGAGGTCGGGGCGAACACCGGGGAGCTGTTTTTT
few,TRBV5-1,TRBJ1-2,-,CASAVGGNYGYTF,TGCGCCAGCGCCGTCGGGGGGAACTATGGCTACACCTTC
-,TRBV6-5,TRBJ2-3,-,CASSPSRGHTDTQYF,TGTGCCAGCAGTCCCTCGAGGGGCCACACAGATACGCAGTATTTT
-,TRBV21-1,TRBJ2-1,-,CASRMTGVDEQFF,TGTGCCAGCAGAATGACAGGGGTGGATGAGCAGTTCTTC
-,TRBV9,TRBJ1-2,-,CASSVEVFGGEAQGYTF,TGTGCCAGCAGCGTAGAGGTTTTCGGGGGAGAGGCGCAGGGCTACACCTTC
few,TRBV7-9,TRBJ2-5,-,CASSLERSRYLFGETQYF,TGTGCCAGCAGCTTAGAACGGAGCAGATACTTATTCGGGGAGACCCAGTACTTC
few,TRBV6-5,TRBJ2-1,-,CASSYMGQGHKQFF,TGTGCCAGCAGTTACATGGGGCAGGGCCATAAGCAGTTCTTC
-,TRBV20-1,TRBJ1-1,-,CSGTPGGTEAFF,TGCAGTGGGACTCCCGGCGGGACTGAAGCTTTCTTT
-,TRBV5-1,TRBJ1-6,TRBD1,CASSTGQGVYNSPLHF,TGCGCCAGCAGCACCGGACAGGGCGTTTATAATTCACCCCTCCACTTT
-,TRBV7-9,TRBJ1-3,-,CASSPRDGEDGNTIYF,TGTGCCAGCAGCCCACGTGACGGGGAGGATGGAAACACCATATATTTT
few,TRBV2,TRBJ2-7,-,CASDSDHYEQYF,TGTGCCAGCGATAGTGACCACTACGAGCAGTACTTC
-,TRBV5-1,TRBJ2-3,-,CASSLGGVRLRGDTQYF,TGCGCCAGCAGCTTGGGGGGTGTTCGACTGCGCGGCGATACGCAGTATTTT
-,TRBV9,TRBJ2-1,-,CASSVATEGEQFF,TGTGCCAGCAGCGTAGCTACGGAGGGCGAGCAGTTCTTC
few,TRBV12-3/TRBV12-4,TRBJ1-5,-,CASSPPPYALGIRNQPQHF,TGTGCCAGCAGTCCTCCTCCCTATGCTCTCGGGATTCGAAATCAGCCCCAGCATTTT
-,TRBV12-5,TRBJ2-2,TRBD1,CASGEGTGNTGELFF,TGTGCTAGTGGTGAGGGGACAGGGAACACCGGGGAGCTGTTTTTT
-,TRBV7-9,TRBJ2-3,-,CASSAGTVGATQYF,TGTGCCAGCAGCGCCGGAACAGTCGGGGCTACGCAGTATTTT
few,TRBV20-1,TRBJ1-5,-,CSVTTVNQPQHF,TGCAGTGTTACGACGGTCAATCAGCCCCAGCATTTT
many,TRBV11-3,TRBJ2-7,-,CASSSNSGYEQYF,TGTGCCAGCAGCTCAAACTCGGGCTACGAGCAGTACTTC
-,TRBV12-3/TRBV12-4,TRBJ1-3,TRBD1,CASSYAGTGGRYTIYF,TGTGCCAGCAGCTATGCCGGGACAGGGGGACGATACACCATATATTTT
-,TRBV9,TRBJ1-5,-,CASSFFPGDQPQHF,TGTGCCAGCAGCTTCTTCCCTGGGGATCAGCCCCAGCATTTT
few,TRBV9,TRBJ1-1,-,CASSRGGLSNTEAFF,TGTGCCAGCAGCAGGGGGGGGCTATCTAACACTGAAGCTTTCTTT